This T cell receptor (beta chain) emerged from a study of PD-1 blockade in classical Hodgkin lymphoma. At the level of the study: Patients were administered nivolumab (3 mg/kg intravenously) every 2 weeks.

General study points: Causes of the repertoire differences remain undefined, possibly disease activity or prior therapy. Baseline TCR diversity was reportedly lower in newly diagnosed patients than healthy donors.

Using immunoSEQ multiplex PCR, the repertoire was profiled, and TCRdb retains in-frame clones only, with some absent. In the table there are approximately 110,000 clones, approximately 89% of which are singletons. V trimming: 5 bases; J trimming: 4 bases; junction bases outside the gene matches: 9. In germline, CDR1 is MNHEY, CDR2 SMNVEV (reference sequence). The CDR3 has 16 amino acids. About this clone itself: Its target is not known.

The sample's time point: cycle 4 day 1 (C4D1), after 5 to 7 weeks of nivolumab. There was relapse after autologous stem cell transplantation in every patient, and there was variation in brentuximab vedotin exposure. Under best response, outcomes were complete response, partial response or progressive disease. The TCR originated in a human donor with classical Hodgkin lymphoma. The sequences come from peripheral blood mononuclear cells (PBMCs), collected before the fourth cycle of nivolumab. The genes are TRBV27 and TRBJ1-4; 8 bases align to TRBD1. CDR3 region: CASSHLSTGDNEKLFF. CDR3 sequence (DNA): TGTGCCAGCAGTCACCTTTCGACAGGGGATAATGAAAAACTGTTTTTT.